The 13 T cell receptor beta chains reported below all come from one sample, sequenced in a study of response to subunit inactivated influenza vaccine. TCRdb analysed the RT-PCR reads with MiXCR anew, one entry per CDR3 protein. Of approximately 170,000 distinct CDR3 sequences listed, 14% were seen once; the top ten hold under 30%. This material consisted of CD8+ T cells sorted from PBMCs, taken 5 to 6 days after vaccination. Source of these receptors: a man aged 50-59 years who received an inactivated influenza vaccine.

In this sample, this clonotype turned up a few times. The chain links TRBV7-9 to TRBJ2-1; a possible D gene is TRBD2 (5 bases). CDR1 and CDR2 (germline): SEHNR, FQNEAQ (reference sequence). V dropped 4 bases and J dropped 7 bases, with 11 bases sitting between them. CDR3 length equals 13 residues. The CDR3 DNA reads as TGTGCCAGCAGCTGGACGGGAAGGAATGAGCAGTTCTTC. Residues: CASSWTGRNEQFF.

The rearrangement joins TRBV5-6 to TRBJ2-1; 7 bases agree with TRBD1. Germline V gives CDR1 SGHDT, CDR2 YYEEEE. The CDR3 totals 17 residues. V lost 1 base and J lost 3; bases outside the gene matches: 10. The chain's CDR3 is CASSLPTGDRFYNEQFF. For the CDR3, the DNA is TGTGCCAGCAGCTTGCCCACAGGGGACAGATTCTACAATGAGCAGTTCTTC.

In this sample, this clonotype turned up many times. The V gene is TRBV29-1, the J gene TRBJ2-7; 9 bases are a match to TRBD2. This CDR3 spans 14 amino acids. The V gene's germline CDR1 is SQVTM and CDR2 ANQGSEA. V shed 6 bases, J shed 6 bases, and the junction held 12 bases outside the gene matches. Written as DNA, the CDR3 is TGCAGCGTCAGGGGACTAGCAGGTTTGCCCGAGCAGTACTTC. Translated, it gives CSVRGLAGLPEQYF.

The J gene is TRBJ2-1, the V gene TRBV2; 12 bases are a match to TRBD2. The CDR3 runs to 19 residues. The trim removed 11 bases at V and 4 bases at J, leaving 21 bases unmatched. The V gene's germline CDR1 is SNHLY and CDR2 FYNNEI. CDR3 sequence: CAFCLAVSLAGGVYNEQFF. CDR3 coding DNA: TGTGCCTTCTGTTTAGCGGTCTCACTAGCGGGAGGAGTTTACAATGAGCAGTTCTTC.

The CDR3 bases are TGTGCCAGCAGCTTAGCTAGCCTCAAGCAGTTCTTC. Its translation is CASSLASLKQFF. This chain links TRBV7-9 with TRBJ2-1; D uncertain. The CDR3 consists of 12 residues. Trimming shortened V by 0 bases and J by 11 bases, and 8 bases separated the two germline ends. Per germline, CDR1 SEHNR and CDR2 FQNEAQ (reference sequence). Full variable domain (outside the CDR3, taken from reference TRBV7-9 and TRBJ2-1): DTGVSQNPRHKITKRGQNVTFRCDPISEHNRLYWYRQTLGQGPEFLTYFQNEAQLEKSRLLSDRFSAERPKGSFSTLEIQRTEQGDSAMYLCASSLASLKQFFGPGTRLTVL.

This clonotype was recorded many times. The V and J genes are TRBV12-3 or TRBV12-4 and TRBJ2-2, with D unresolved. V lost 3 bases to trimming and J lost 2 bases, with 10 bases between them. This CDR3 comprises 15 residues. The CDR3: CASSLETPNTGELFF. CDR3 in DNA: TGTGCCAGCAGTTTGGAGACACCTAACACCGGGGAGCTGTTTTTT.

This clonotype was seen ten or more times. The chain carries TRBV2 and TRBJ2-3, with D perhaps matching TRBD1 (5 bases). Germline values: CDR1 SNHLY, CDR2 FYNNEI. V gave up 4 bases and J gave up 1 base, with 12 bases separating them. The CDR3 runs to 15 residues. CDR3 protein: CASSGWVGGTDTQYF. CDR3 in DNA: TGTGCCAGCAGTGGGTGGGTAGGGGGCACAGATACGCAGTATTTT.

This chain uses TRBV4-1 with TRBJ1-4; 8 bases are shared with TRBD1. Germline values: CDR1 MGHRA, CDR2 YSYEKL. CDR3 length: 13 residues. The junction had 6 bases not matched to a gene; V was cut back by 8 bases and J by 7 bases. For the CDR3, the DNA is TGCGCCAGCGGACAGACAGGGGCTGAAAAACTGTTTTTT. Encoded protein: CASGQTGAEKLFF.

This clonotype showed up just a few times. V usage is TRBV12-3 or TRBV12-4 and J usage is TRBJ2-7, with TRBD2 matching 8 bases. J was trimmed by 3 bases and V by 2 bases; bases with no gene match: 9. The CDR3 is 16 amino acids. The CDR3 reads CASSLTRLAGGYEQYF. The CDR3, as DNA: TGTGCCAGCAGTTTAACGCGCCTTGCGGGGGGCTACGAGCAGTACTTC.

The sample holds a few counts of this clonotype. This chain uses TRBV5-1 with TRBJ2-7; TRBD2 is a possible D gene (5 bases). V was cut by 2 bases and J by 0 bases, with 9 bases left in between. This CDR3 spans 14 amino acids. Germline V gives CDR1 SGHRS, CDR2 YFSETQ. CDR3 sequence (DNA): TGCGCCAGCAGCTTTGACTATTCCTCCTACGAGCAGTACTTC. This gives the protein CASSFDYSSYEQYF.

This clonotype was recorded many times. The rearrangement uses TRBV28 and TRBJ2-1; 7 bases are shared with TRBD1. The length of the CDR3 is 12 residues. Germline V CDR1 and CDR2: MDHEN, SYDVKM. Unmatched junction bases numbered 5, after V lost 6 bases and J lost 9 bases. CDR3 sequence reads: CASSRGQPEQFF. Written as DNA, the CDR3 is TGTGCCAGCAGCCGGGGACAGCCTGAGCAGTTCTTC.

This clonotype has just a few counts. This chain links TRBV28 with TRBJ2-7; 7 bases align to TRBD1. The CDR3 is 14 amino acids. CDR1 and CDR2 from the germline V gene are MDHEN and SYDVKM. With V trimmed by 5 bases and J by 4 bases, 8 bases remained unmatched. CDR3 in DNA: TGTGCCAGCAGTCCTATGACAGGGAGTTACGAGCAGTACTTC. This codes for CASSPMTGSYEQYF.

The rearrangement uses TRBV7-2 and TRBJ2-7, with a tentative D call TRBD1 (6 bases). V lost 4 bases and J lost 3, with 10 bases in between. Germline CDR1 SGHTA, CDR2 FQGNSA. CDR3 length: 13 amino acids. CDR3 bases: TGTGCCAGCAGCTGGGACACCTTCTACGAGCAGTACTTC. This encodes CASSWDTFYEQYF.